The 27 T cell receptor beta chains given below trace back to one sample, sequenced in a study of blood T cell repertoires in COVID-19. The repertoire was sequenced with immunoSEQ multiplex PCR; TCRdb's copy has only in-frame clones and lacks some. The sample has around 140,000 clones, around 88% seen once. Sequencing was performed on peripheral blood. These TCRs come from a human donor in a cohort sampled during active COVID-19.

The CDR3 DNA is TGTGCCAGCAGCTGGGGACAGGGGGACTACAATGAGCAGTTCTTC. It translates to CASSWGQGDYNEQFF. J is TRBJ2-1 and V is TRBV5-6, with 11 bases matching TRBD1. There are 15 residues in the CDR3. The germline CDR1 and CDR2 sequences are SGHDT and YYEEEE. V shed 3 bases, J shed 3 bases, and the junction held 2 bases outside the gene matches. The whole variable domain, remainder taken from reference TRBV5-6 and TRBJ2-1, is DAGVTQSPTHLIKTRGQQVTLRCSPKSGHDTVSWYQQALGQGPQFIFQYYEEEERQRGNFPDRFSGHQFPNYSSELNVNALLLGDSALYLCASSWGQGDYNEQFFGPGTRLTVL.

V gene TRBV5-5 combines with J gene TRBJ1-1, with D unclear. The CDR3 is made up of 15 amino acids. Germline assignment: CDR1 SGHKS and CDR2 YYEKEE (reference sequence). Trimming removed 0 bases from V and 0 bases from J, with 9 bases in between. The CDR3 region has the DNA TGTGCCAGCAGCTTGGAGGCCCGGGTGAACACTGAAGCTTTCTTT. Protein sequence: CASSLEARVNTEAFF.

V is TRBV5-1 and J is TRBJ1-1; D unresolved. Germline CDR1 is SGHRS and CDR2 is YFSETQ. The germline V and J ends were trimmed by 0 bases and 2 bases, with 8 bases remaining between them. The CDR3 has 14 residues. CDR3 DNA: TGCGCCAGCAGCTTGGACAGACCAAACACTGAAGCTTTCTTT. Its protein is CASSLDRPNTEAFF.

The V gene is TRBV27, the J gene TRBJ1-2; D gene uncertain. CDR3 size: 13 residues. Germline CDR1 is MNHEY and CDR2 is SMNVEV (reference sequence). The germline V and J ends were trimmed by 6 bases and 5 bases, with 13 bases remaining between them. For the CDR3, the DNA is TGTGCCAGCAGACCGAGGGAGAGATATGGCTACACCTTC. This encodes CASRPRERYGYTF.

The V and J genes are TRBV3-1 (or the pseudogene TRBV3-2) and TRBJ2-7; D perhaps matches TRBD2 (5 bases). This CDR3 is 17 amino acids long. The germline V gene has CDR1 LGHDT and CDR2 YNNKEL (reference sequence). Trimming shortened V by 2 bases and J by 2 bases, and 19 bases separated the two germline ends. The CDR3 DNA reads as TGTGCCAGCAGCCAATCATTTTCCCGGGAATACGCCTACGAGCAGTACTTC. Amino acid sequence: CASSQSFSREYAYEQYF.

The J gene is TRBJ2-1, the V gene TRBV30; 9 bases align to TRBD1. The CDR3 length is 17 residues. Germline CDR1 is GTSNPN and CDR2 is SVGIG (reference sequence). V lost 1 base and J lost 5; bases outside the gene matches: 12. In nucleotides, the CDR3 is TGTGCCTGGAGTGGAACTAGAAACAGGGGGCACGACAATGAGCAGTTCTTC. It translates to CAWSGTRNRGHDNEQFF.

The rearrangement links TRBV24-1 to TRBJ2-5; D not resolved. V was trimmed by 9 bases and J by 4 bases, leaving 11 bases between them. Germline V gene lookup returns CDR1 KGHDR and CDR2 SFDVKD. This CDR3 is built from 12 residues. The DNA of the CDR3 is TGTGCCACCCTTTTGAGGAGAGAGACCCAGTACTTC. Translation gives CATLLRRETQYF.

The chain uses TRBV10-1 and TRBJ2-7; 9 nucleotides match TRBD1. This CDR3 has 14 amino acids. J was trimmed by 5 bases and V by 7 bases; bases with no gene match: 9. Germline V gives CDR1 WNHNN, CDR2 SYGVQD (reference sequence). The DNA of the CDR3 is TGCGCCAGCACACCCGACAGGGGGATGCACGAGCAGTACTTC. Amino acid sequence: CASTPDRGMHEQYF.

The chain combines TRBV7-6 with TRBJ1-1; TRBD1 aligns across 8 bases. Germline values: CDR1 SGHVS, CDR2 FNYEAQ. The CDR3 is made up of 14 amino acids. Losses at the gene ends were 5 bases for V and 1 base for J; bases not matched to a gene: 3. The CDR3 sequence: CASSPDRGNTEAFF. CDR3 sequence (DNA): TGTGCCAGCAGCCCTGACAGGGGGAACACTGAAGCTTTCTTT.

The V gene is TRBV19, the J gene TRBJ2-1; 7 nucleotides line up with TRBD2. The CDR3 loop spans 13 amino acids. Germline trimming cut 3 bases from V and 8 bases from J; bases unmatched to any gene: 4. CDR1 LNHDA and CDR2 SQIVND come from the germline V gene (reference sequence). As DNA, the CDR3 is TGTGCCAGTAGTATCCTAGCGGCCCATGAGCAGTTCTTC. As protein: CASSILAAHEQFF. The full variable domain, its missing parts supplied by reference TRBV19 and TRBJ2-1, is DGGITQSPKYLFRKEGQNVTLSCEQNLNHDAMYWYRQDPGQGLRLIYYSQIVNDFQKGDIAEGYSVSREKKESFPLTVTSAQKNPTAFYLCASSILAAHEQFFGPGTRLTVL.

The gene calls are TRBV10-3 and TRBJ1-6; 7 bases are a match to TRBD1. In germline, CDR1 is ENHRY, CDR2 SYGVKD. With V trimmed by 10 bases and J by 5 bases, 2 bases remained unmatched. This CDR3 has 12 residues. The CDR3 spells CATGQNNSPLHF. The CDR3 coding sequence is TGTGCCACGGGACAGAATAATTCACCCCTCCACTTT.

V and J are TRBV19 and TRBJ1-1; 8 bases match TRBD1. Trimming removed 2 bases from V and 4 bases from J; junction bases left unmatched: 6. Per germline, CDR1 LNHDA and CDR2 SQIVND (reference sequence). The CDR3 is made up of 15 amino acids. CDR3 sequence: CASSIPRTGTTEAFF. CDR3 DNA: TGTGCCAGTAGTATACCAAGGACAGGGACCACTGAAGCTTTCTTT.

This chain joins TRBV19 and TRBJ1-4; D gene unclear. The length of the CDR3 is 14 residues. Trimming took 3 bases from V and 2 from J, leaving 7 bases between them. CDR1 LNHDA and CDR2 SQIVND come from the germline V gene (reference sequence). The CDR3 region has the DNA TGTGCCAGTAGTATCCCTCCTACTAATGAAAAACTGTTTTTT. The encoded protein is CASSIPPTNEKLFF.

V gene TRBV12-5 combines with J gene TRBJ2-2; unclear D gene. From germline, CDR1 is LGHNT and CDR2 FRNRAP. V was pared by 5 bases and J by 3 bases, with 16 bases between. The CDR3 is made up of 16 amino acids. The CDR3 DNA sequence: TGTGCTAGTGGTCTGGATGCACAGTGGGACACCGGGGAGCTGTTTTTT. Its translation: CASGLDAQWDTGELFF.

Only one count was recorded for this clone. The CDR3 here is CASSLGGTNYGYTF. The CDR3 nucleotides read TGTGCCAGCAGTTTAGGCGGAACTAACTATGGCTACACCTTC. The chain combines TRBV27 with TRBJ1-2; D is undetermined. Germline V gene sequence: CDR1 MNHEY, CDR2 SMNVEV (reference sequence). V was clipped by 2 bases and J by 0 bases, with 7 bases between them. CDR3 length: 14 amino acids.

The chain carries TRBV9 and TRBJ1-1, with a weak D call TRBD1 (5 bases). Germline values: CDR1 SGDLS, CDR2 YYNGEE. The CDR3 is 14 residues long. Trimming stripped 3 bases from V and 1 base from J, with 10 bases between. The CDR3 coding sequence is TGTGCCAGCAGCGCGGGACTGAGGAACACTGAAGCTTTCTTT. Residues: CASSAGLRNTEAFF.

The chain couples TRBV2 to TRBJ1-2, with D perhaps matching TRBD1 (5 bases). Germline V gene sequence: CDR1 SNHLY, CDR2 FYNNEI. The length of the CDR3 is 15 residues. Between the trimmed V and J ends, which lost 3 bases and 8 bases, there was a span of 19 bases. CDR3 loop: CASSEGDWGGFGYTF. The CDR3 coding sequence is TGTGCCAGCAGTGAGGGGGATTGGGGAGGGTTCGGCTACACCTTC.

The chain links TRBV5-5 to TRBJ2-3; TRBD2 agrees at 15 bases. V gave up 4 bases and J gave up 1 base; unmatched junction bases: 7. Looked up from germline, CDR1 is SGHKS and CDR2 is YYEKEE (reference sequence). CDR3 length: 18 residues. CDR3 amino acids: CASSLPGTSGGRTDTQYF. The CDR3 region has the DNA TGTGCCAGCAGCCTCCCCGGGACTAGCGGGGGGCGCACAGATACGCAGTATTTT.

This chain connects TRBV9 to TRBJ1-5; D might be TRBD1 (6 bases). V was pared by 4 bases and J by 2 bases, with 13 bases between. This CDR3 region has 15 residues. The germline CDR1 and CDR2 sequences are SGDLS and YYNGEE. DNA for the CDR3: TGTGCCAGCAGCCCCACAGGGCAGGGCAATCAGCCCCAGCATTTT. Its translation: CASSPTGQGNQPQHF.

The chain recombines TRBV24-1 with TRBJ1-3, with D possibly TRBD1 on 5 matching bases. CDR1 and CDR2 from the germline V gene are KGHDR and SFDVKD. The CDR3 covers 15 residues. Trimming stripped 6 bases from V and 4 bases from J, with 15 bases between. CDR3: CATSPRQGNGNTIYF. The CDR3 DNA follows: TGTGCCACCAGTCCTCGGCAGGGCAACGGAAACACCATATATTTT.

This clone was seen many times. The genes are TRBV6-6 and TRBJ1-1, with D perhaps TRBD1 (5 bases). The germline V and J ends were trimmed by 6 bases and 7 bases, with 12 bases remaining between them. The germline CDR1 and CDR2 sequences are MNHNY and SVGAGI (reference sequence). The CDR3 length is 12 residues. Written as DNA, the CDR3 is TGTGCCAGCAGAACCTGGGGGGGTGAAGCTTTCTTT. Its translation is CASRTWGGEAFF.

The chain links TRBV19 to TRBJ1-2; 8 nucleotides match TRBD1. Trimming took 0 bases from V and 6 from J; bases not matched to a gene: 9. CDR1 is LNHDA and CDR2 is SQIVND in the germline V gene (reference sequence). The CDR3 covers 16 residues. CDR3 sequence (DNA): TGTGCCAGTAGTATAGATCCAGCTACAGGGGGAAATGGCTACACCTTC. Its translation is CASSIDPATGGNGYTF. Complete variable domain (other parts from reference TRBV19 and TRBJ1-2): DGGITQSPKYLFRKEGQNVTLSCEQNLNHDAMYWYRQDPGQGLRLIYYSQIVNDFQKGDIAEGYSVSREKKESFPLTVTSAQKNPTAFYLCASSIDPATGGNGYTFGSGTRLTVV.

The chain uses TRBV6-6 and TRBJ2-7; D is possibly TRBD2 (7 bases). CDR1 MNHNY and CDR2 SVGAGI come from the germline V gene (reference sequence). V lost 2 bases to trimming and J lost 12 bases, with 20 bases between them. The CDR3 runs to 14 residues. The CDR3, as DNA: TGTGCCAGCAGTTACACGGGCGTCTCCGGGGGGCTGTACTTC. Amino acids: CASSYTGVSGGLYF.

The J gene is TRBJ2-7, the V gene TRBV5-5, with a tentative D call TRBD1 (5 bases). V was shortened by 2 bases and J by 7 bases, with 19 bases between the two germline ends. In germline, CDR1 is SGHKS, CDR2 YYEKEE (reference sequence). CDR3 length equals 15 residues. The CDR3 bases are TGTGCCAGCAGCTTCCACCGAGTAGGTGCAGGGGAGCAGTACTTC. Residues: CASSFHRVGAGEQYF.

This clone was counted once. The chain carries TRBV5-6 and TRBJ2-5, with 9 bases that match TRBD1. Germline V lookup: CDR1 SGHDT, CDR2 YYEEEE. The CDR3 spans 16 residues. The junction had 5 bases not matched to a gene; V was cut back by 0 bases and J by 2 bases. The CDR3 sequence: CASSLEGQGFQETQYF. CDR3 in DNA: TGTGCCAGCAGCTTGGAGGGACAGGGATTTCAAGAGACCCAGTACTTC.

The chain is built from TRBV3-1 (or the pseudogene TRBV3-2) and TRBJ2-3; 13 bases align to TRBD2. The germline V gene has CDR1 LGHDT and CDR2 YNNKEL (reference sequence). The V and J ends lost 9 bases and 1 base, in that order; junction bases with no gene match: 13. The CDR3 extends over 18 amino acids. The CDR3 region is CARRTSGGVRGGTDTQYF. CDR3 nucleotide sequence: TGTGCCAGAAGGACTAGCGGGGGTGTCAGGGGTGGCACAGATACGCAGTATTTT.

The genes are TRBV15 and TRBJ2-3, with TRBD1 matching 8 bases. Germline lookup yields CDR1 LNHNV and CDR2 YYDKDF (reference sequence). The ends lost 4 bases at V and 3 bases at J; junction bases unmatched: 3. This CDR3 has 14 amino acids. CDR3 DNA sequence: TGTGCCACCAGCACTAGACAGGGGACAGATACGCAGTATTTT. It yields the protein CATSTRQGTDTQYF.